The present T cell receptor (beta chain) was sequenced within a study of cytomegalovirus exposure and HLA in healthy donors. As for this clone: The antigen is undetermined. The sample holds other DNA sequences that translate to the same CDR3.

Overall study results and limits: In an earlier analysis, in about 530 donors, most V segments appeared productive either ~87% or ~30% of the time. Researchers reported in a later analysis that a missense DCLRE1C variant was tied to TCR beta V- and J-gene trimming. The classifier was said to identify cytomegalovirus status with high specificity and sensitivity.

Donors in the study were healthy people who gave bone marrow. The PCR ran on 60 Vbeta and 13 Jbeta primers. Only in-frame clones appear in the TCRdb table, and some are missing; sequencing was by immunoSEQ multiplex PCR. The data show roughly 110,000 clones, around three quarters seen once. The sample taken for sequencing was PBMCs. The source of this sequence is a man younger than 45 in good health and CMV-seropositive.

This CDR3 reads CASSPGQETQYF. The CDR3 nucleotides read TGTGCCAGCAGTCCAGGCCAAGAGACCCAGTACTTC. This chain uses TRBV6-5 with TRBJ2-5; D not certain. There are 12 residues in the CDR3. Germline CDR1 and CDR2: MNHEY and SVGAGI. V lost 5 bases to trimming and J lost 1 base, with 5 bases between them.